Listed below are T cell receptor beta chains from one sample, sequenced in a study of early T cells in non-severe SARS-CoV-2 infection. Each CDR3 protein gets one entry after TCRdb re-called the 5' RACE reads with MiXCR. The table records more than 50,000 distinct CDR3 sequences, around 12% of them present only once. Sample: whole blood, taken at baseline. The receptor set was obtained from an adult who was a healthcare worker with PCR-confirmed SARS-CoV-2 infection or an uninfected control (not recorded which). Each CDR3 is given with its conserved first and last residue. The D gene is left open where the match is weak. Expanded clones are given a class, and other clones once, few, many or no size at all.

J,V,size,D,CDR3,DNA
TRBJ2-7,TRBV2,.,.,CASSEVRGGYEQYF,TGTGCCAGCAGTGAAGTTAGAGGGGGGTACGAGCAGTACTTC
TRBJ2-7,TRBV6-2/TRBV6-3,many,.,CASSPSGTGPYEQYF,TGTGCCAGCAGTCCCTCCGGGACCGGGCCCTACGAGCAGTACTTC
TRBJ2-7,TRBV28,few,.,CASSTPDEQYF,TGTGCCAGCAGTACTCCTGACGAGCAGTACTTC
TRBJ2-7,TRBV6-1,.,TRBD1,CASLFRDRDGMEQYF,TGTGCCAGCCTCTTCCGGGACAGGGATGGAATGGAGCAGTACTTC
TRBJ1-1,TRBV20-1,many,TRBD1,CSASGTGSTEAFF,TGCAGTGCTAGCGGGACAGGTAGCACTGAAGCTTTCTTT
TRBJ2-7,TRBV3-1,few,TRBD2,CASSQAAAGPYEQYF,TGTGCCAGCAGCCAAGCCGCAGCGGGACCCTACGAGCAGTACTTC
TRBJ1-4,TRBV27,few,TRBD1,CASSPLDRGEKLFF,TGTGCCAGCAGCCCCCTGGACAGGGGGGAAAAACTGTTTTTT
TRBJ2-2,TRBV10-3,.,TRBD2,CAIGRATTNTGELFF,TGTGCCATTGGGAGGGCCACGACGAACACCGGGGAGCTGTTTTTT
TRBJ2-2,TRBV6-2/TRBV6-3,.,TRBD2,CASNPGGGGTGELFF,TGTGCCAGCAACCCCGGGGGGGGCGGCACCGGGGAGCTGTTTTTT
TRBJ2-3,TRBV20-1,.,.,CSARGSPSTDTQYF,TGCAGTGCTAGGGGATCCCCTAGCACAGATACGCAGTATTTT
TRBJ2-1,TRBV19,.,TRBD2,CASSYGSGGNRNEQFF,TGTGCCAGTAGTTATGGTAGCGGGGGCAATCGCAATGAGCAGTTCTTC
TRBJ2-7,TRBV6-6,.,TRBD2,CASSGTGLAGVKYEQYF,TGTGCCAGCAGTGGAACGGGACTAGCGGGAGTTAAATACGAGCAGTACTTC
TRBJ2-6,TRBV29-1,few,.,CSVLSGANVLTF,TGCAGCGTTCTCTCTGGGGCCAACGTCCTGACTTTC
TRBJ2-1,TRBV5-4,.,.,CASSPPSYNEQFF,TGTGCCAGCAGCCCACCTTCCTACAATGAGCAGTTCTTC
TRBJ1-2,TRBV6-5,many,.,CASSDRTAPSLYGYTF,TGTGCCAGCAGTGATCGGACAGCTCCAAGCCTCTATGGCTACACCTTC
TRBJ2-1,TRBV2,many,.,CASGDYTSTYNEQFF,TGTGCCAGCGGGGATTACACATCTACCTACAATGAGCAGTTCTTC
TRBJ1-4,TRBV12-3/TRBV12-4,many,TRBD1,CASSSGGAGEKLFF,TGTGCCAGCAGCTCAGGGGGCGCGGGTGAAAAACTGTTTTTT
TRBJ2-1,TRBV27,.,TRBD2,CASLASGAATYNEQFF,TGTGCCAGTCTAGCTAGCGGGGCAGCGACCTACAATGAGCAGTTCTTC
TRBJ1-1,TRBV7-9,few,TRBD1,CASGEQGGSTEAFF,TGTGCCAGCGGGGAACAGGGGGGAAGCACTGAAGCTTTCTTT
TRBJ2-2,TRBV24-1,.,.,CATSDQTSDTGELFF,TGTGCCACCAGTGATCAAACTTCGGACACCGGGGAGCTGTTTTTT
TRBJ2-7,TRBV30,few,.,CAWSVTYEQYF,TGTGCCTGGAGTGTGACCTACGAGCAGTACTTC
TRBJ2-7,TRBV11-2,.,TRBD2,CASSLGSGGPYEQYF,TGTGCCAGCAGCTTAGGTAGCGGGGGCCCCTACGAGCAGTACTTC
TRBJ2-7,TRBV4-2,few,.,CASSQDRGVFHEQYF,TGTGCCAGCAGCCAAGATCGTGGGGTATTCCACGAGCAGTACTTC
TRBJ2-1,TRBV4-3,.,TRBD1,CASSHADRGMFNEQFF,TGCGCCAGCAGCCATGCTGACAGGGGGATGTTCAATGAGCAGTTCTTC
TRBJ2-2,TRBV5-1,few,.,CASSLAPQGNTGELFF,TGCGCCAGCAGCTTGGCGCCCCAGGGGAACACCGGGGAGCTGTTTTTT
TRBJ2-1,TRBV3-1,.,.,CASNQEGRFYNEQFF,TGTGCCAGCAACCAAGAGGGACGCTTTTACAATGAGCAGTTCTTC
TRBJ1-5,TRBV2,.,.,CASSARNSNQPQHF,TGTGCCAGCAGTGCCAGGAATAGCAATCAGCCCCAGCATTTT
TRBJ2-7,TRBV28,few,.,CASSRVKGTEYEQYF,TGTGCCAGCAGTAGAGTGAAGGGGACGGAGTACGAGCAGTACTTC
TRBJ1-1,TRBV3-1,few,.,CASSQDLGQPLMNTEAFF,TGTGCCAGCAGCCAAGATCTTGGGCAGCCCCTCATGAACACTGAAGCTTTCTTT
TRBJ1-4,TRBV12-3/TRBV12-4,.,.,CASRSPRDLNEKLFF,TGTGCCAGCAGGTCACCCCGGGACCTTAATGAAAAACTGTTTTTT
TRBJ1-1,TRBV25-1,many,TRBD1,CASRGQGGEAFF,TGTGCCAGCAGGGGACAGGGGGGTGAAGCTTTCTTT
TRBJ2-5,TRBV28,few,.,CASRSLGVETQYF,TGTGCCAGCAGATCCCTTGGGGTGGAGACCCAGTACTTC
TRBJ2-3,TRBV7-2,few,TRBD2,CASLPGREWDTQYF,TGTGCCAGCCTCCCCGGGCGGGAGTGGGATACGCAGTATTTT
TRBJ1-1,TRBV6-5,many,.,CASSYSGRTEAFF,TGTGCCAGCAGTTACTCGGGGAGGACTGAAGCTTTCTTT
TRBJ2-6,TRBV15,.,.,CATSTGSTSGANVLTF,TGTGCCACCAGCACTGGATCGACCTCTGGGGCCAACGTCCTGACTTTC
TRBJ2-3,TRBV15,.,TRBD1,CATSSSGQATDTQYF,TGTGCCACCAGCAGCTCTGGACAGGCTACAGATACGCAGTATTTT
TRBJ2-1,TRBV6-1,few,.,CATNPGERDEQFF,TGTGCCACCAACCCCGGGGAGCGCGATGAGCAGTTCTTC
TRBJ1-1,TRBV6-2/TRBV6-3,many,TRBD1,CASTVTGSNTEAFF,TGTGCCAGCACCGTGACAGGGTCTAACACTGAAGCTTTCTTT
TRBJ1-3,TRBV7-6,many,TRBD1,CASSPGTAENTIYF,TGTGCCAGCAGTCCCGGGACAGCCGAAAACACCATATATTTT
TRBJ1-5,TRBV7-9,few,.,CASSFSQGGNQPQHF,TGTGCCAGCAGCTTCTCCCAGGGAGGGAATCAGCCCCAGCATTTT
TRBJ2-2,TRBV6-5,few,.,CASSYTGLSSTGELFF,TGTGCCAGCAGTTACACTGGACTATCCTCAACCGGGGAGCTGTTTTTT
TRBJ1-1,TRBV7-9,few,.,CASSSDIIPFEAFF,TGTGCCAGCAGCTCGGACATTATCCCCTTTGAAGCTTTCTTT
TRBJ2-3,TRBV29-1,.,TRBD2,CSAERESDTQYF,TGCAGCGCCGAGCGGGAGTCAGATACGCAGTATTTT
TRBJ2-5,TRBV12-3/TRBV12-4,few,.,CASSGDLWETQYF,TGTGCCAGCAGTGGGGACCTATGGGAGACCCAGTACTTC
TRBJ2-7,TRBV28,.,.,CASSFRHPVTYEQYF,TGTGCCAGCAGTTTTCGCCACCCCGTGACCTACGAGCAGTACTTC
TRBJ2-6,TRBV6-6,.,.,CASIKQGSSGANILTF,TGTGCCAGCATCAAACAGGGTAGCTCTGGGGCCAACATCCTGACTTTC
TRBJ2-2,TRBV6-6,.,.,CASSPSRTGELFF,TGTGCCAGCAGCCCGTCACGGACCGGGGAGCTGTTTTTT
TRBJ1-6,TRBV6-5,.,.,CASSYEAAGDNSPLHF,TGTGCCAGCAGTTACGAGGCGGCAGGGGATAATTCACCCCTCCACTTT
TRBJ1-1,TRBV20-1,.,.,CSAGGGTEAFF,TGCAGTGCTGGAGGGGGTACTGAAGCTTTCTTT
TRBJ2-6,TRBV13,many,.,CASSLGTGANVLTF,TGTGCCAGCAGCTTAGGGACTGGGGCCAACGTCCTGACTTTC
TRBJ2-7,TRBV7-2,.,.,CASSFRDTSSYEQYF,TGTGCCAGCAGCTTCCGGGACACAAGCTCCTACGAGCAGTACTTC
TRBJ2-1,TRBV7-2,few,TRBD2,CASSLGTSGTNEQFF,TGTGCCAGCAGCTTAGGGACTAGCGGGACCAATGAGCAGTTCTTC
TRBJ2-2,TRBV4-1,few,TRBD2,CASSGRTSGGSSPSGELFF,TGCGCCAGCAGCGGGCGGACTAGCGGGGGGTCATCTCCGAGCGGGGAGCTGTTTTTT
TRBJ2-7,TRBV3-1,few,.,CASSQGTRGDEQYF,TGTGCCAGCAGCCAAGGTACCAGGGGAGACGAGCAGTACTTC
TRBJ1-6,TRBV7-2,.,.,CASSSYSDSPLHF,TGTGCCAGCAGCTCGTACAGTGATTCACCCCTCCACTTT
TRBJ2-7,TRBV11-3,.,TRBD2,CASSFGLAGEQYF,TGTGCCAGCAGCTTCGGACTAGCGGGAGAGCAGTACTTC
TRBJ2-1,TRBV6-4,many,TRBD2,CASSPGLAGGPDEQFF,TGTGCCAGCAGCCCTGGACTAGCGGGGGGGCCTGATGAGCAGTTCTTC